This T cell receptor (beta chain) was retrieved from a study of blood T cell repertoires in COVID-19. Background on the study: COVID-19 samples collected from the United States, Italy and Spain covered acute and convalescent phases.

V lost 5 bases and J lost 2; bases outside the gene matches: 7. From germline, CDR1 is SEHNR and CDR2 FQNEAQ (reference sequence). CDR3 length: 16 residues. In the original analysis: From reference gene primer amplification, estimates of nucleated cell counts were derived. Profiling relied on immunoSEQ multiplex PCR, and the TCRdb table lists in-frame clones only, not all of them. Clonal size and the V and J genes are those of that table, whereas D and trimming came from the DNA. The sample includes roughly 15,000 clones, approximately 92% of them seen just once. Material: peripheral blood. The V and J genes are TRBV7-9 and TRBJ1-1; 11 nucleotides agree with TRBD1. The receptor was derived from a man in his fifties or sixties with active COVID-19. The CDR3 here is CASSHGTGGSNTEAFF. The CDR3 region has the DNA TGTGCCAGCAGCCATGGGACAGGGGGGAGTAACACTGAAGCTTTCTTT.